This section outlines one T cell receptor beta chain sequence together with its context. Its antigen is not known. V lost 1 base and J 7 bases, leaving 13 bases between the germline ends. Germline-derived CDR1 and CDR2 are SGHDN and FVKESK. The CDR3 covers 14 residues. The time point is: week 5, during vaccination. Each dose of the vaccine consisted of 300 ug of mutant IDH1 20-mer peptide, with topical imiquimod. This table comes from immunoSEQ multiplex PCR, and its TCRdb copy is limited to in-frame clones, with some not included. The sample carries roughly 40,000 clones, approximately 91% recorded once. The data belong to a study of a mutant IDH1 vaccine in newly diagnosed glioma. Study-level information: Patients got their first vaccination 4-6 weeks after radiotherapy alone, or with temozolomide cycles. Treated patients, averaging roughly 40 years, were around 62% male and approximately 38% female. Patients got radiotherapy, temozolomide, or both beforehand, and most got both.

Study observations and caveats: Pseudoprogression apparently lacked any relation to changes in top peripheral T cell clonotypes.

V is TRBV14 and J is TRBJ1-2; D is perhaps TRBD1 (5 bases). The source of this sequence is a middle-aged man with glioma. Sample: PBMCs, taken from a glioma patient whose treatment included an IDH1 peptide vaccine. The chain's CDR3 is CASSQGSGTLGYTF. The CDR3 bases are TGTGCCAGCAGCCAAGGATCTGGGACGCTTGGCTACACCTTC.